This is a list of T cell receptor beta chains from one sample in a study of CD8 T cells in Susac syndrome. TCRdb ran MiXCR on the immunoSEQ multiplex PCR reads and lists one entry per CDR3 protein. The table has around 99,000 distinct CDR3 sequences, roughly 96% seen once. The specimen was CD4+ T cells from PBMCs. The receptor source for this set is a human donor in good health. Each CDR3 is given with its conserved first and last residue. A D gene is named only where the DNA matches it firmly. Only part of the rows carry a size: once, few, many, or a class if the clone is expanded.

cdr3_nt: TGTGCCTGGGATAGGGGGGGGACTTCCTACGAGCAGTACTTC
cdr3_aa: CAWDRGGTSYEQYF
d_call: NA
v_call: TRBV30
clone_size: NA
j_call: TRBJ2-7

cdr3_nt: TGTGCCAGCAAAAGGGGCGCGAACACCGGGGAGCTGTTTTTT
cdr3_aa: CASKRGANTGELFF
d_call: NA
v_call: TRBV6-2/TRBV6-3
clone_size: NA
j_call: TRBJ2-2

cdr3_nt: TGTGCCAGCAGTGACTCAGGCAGCCCCCAAGAGACCCAGTACTTC
cdr3_aa: CASSDSGSPQETQYF
d_call: NA
v_call: TRBV6-4
clone_size: NA
j_call: TRBJ2-5

cdr3_nt: TGTGCCACCAGTGAGGCTACCACGGATGGCTACACCTTC
cdr3_aa: CATSEATTDGYTF
d_call: NA
v_call: TRBV24-1
clone_size: NA
j_call: TRBJ1-2

cdr3_nt: TGTGCCTGGGAGTCACGGGGCCGCCCCAGCTATGGCTACACCTTC
cdr3_aa: CAWESRGRPSYGYTF
d_call: NA
v_call: TRBV30
clone_size: NA
j_call: TRBJ1-2

cdr3_nt: TGTGCCAGCACCCAAGGGACTAGCGGGAGAAATGAGCAGTTCTTC
cdr3_aa: CASTQGTSGRNEQFF
d_call: TRBD2
v_call: TRBV28
clone_size: NA
j_call: TRBJ2-1

cdr3_nt: TGTGCCAGCAGTTTACCCGGGGAGCTGTTTTTT
cdr3_aa: CASSLPGELFF
d_call: NA
v_call: TRBV12-3/TRBV12-4
clone_size: few
j_call: TRBJ2-2

cdr3_nt: TGCAGTGCTCGGTGGGTGGGGCAAGAGACCCAGTACTTC
cdr3_aa: CSARWVGQETQYF
d_call: NA
v_call: TRBV20-1
clone_size: NA
j_call: TRBJ2-5

cdr3_nt: TGCAGCGTTTACATCGGGGGGGGATACAATGAGCAGTTCTTC
cdr3_aa: CSVYIGGGYNEQFF
d_call: TRBD2
v_call: TRBV29-1
clone_size: NA
j_call: TRBJ2-1

cdr3_nt: TGCGCCAGCAGCCAATTGGACAATAATGGCTACACCTTC
cdr3_aa: CASSQLDNNGYTF
d_call: NA
v_call: TRBV4-3
clone_size: NA
j_call: TRBJ1-2

cdr3_nt: TGCAGCGTTGAAGTTGCAGGATCCTACGAGCAGTACTTC
cdr3_aa: CSVEVAGSYEQYF
d_call: NA
v_call: TRBV29-1
clone_size: NA
j_call: TRBJ2-7

cdr3_nt: TGTGCCAGCAGCCAGGCACTAGCTGATACGCAGTATTTT
cdr3_aa: CASSQALADTQYF
d_call: NA
v_call: TRBV3-1
clone_size: NA
j_call: TRBJ2-3

cdr3_nt: TGTGCCAGCAGCCAAGTCGCCACTGAAGCTTTCTTT
cdr3_aa: CASSQVATEAFF
d_call: NA
v_call: TRBV3-1
clone_size: NA
j_call: TRBJ1-1

cdr3_nt: TGTGCCACCAGTGAAGGGACAGGGGGTAAATACAATGAGCAGTTCTTC
cdr3_aa: CATSEGTGGKYNEQFF
d_call: TRBD1
v_call: TRBV24-1
clone_size: NA
j_call: TRBJ2-1

cdr3_nt: TGTGCCAGCAGTTTATTCGGGACAGTCTCCTACGAGCAGTACTTC
cdr3_aa: CASSLFGTVSYEQYF
d_call: TRBD1
v_call: TRBV12-3/TRBV12-4
clone_size: NA
j_call: TRBJ2-7

cdr3_nt: TGTGCCAGCACACGGAACACCGGGGAGCTGTTTTTT
cdr3_aa: CASTRNTGELFF
d_call: NA
v_call: TRBV9
clone_size: once
j_call: TRBJ2-2

cdr3_nt: TGCAGTGCAGCCCACAGGGGGCAGGGCGGGGAGCTGTTTTTT
cdr3_aa: CSAAHRGQGGELFF
d_call: TRBD1
v_call: TRBV20-1
clone_size: NA
j_call: TRBJ2-2

cdr3_nt: TGTGCCAGCTCACCAAGGCAGCAAGAGACCCAGTACTTC
cdr3_aa: CASSPRQQETQYF
d_call: NA
v_call: TRBV18
clone_size: NA
j_call: TRBJ2-5

cdr3_nt: TGCAGTATTGGCGGAGGGTTCGGATCCTACGAGCAGTACTTC
cdr3_aa: CSIGGGFGSYEQYF
d_call: NA
v_call: TRBV29-1
clone_size: once
j_call: TRBJ2-7

cdr3_nt: TGTGCCAGCTCACCAGCGCAGGGTAGTCGCACTGAAGCTTTCTTT
cdr3_aa: CASSPAQGSRTEAFF
d_call: NA
v_call: TRBV18
clone_size: NA
j_call: TRBJ1-1

cdr3_nt: TGTGCCAGCAGCTTAGCAGCGGGGGGGGTTGTTCATGAGCAGTTCTTC
cdr3_aa: CASSLAAGGVVHEQFF
d_call: TRBD2
v_call: TRBV7-3
clone_size: NA
j_call: TRBJ2-1

cdr3_nt: TGCAGCGTTGGACTGGCGGGCTACGAGCAGTACTTC
cdr3_aa: CSVGLAGYEQYF
d_call: NA
v_call: TRBV29-1
clone_size: once
j_call: TRBJ2-7

cdr3_nt: TGTGCCAGCAGCCGGCCGACGAGTTCGCTCTACAATGAGCAGTTCTTC
cdr3_aa: CASSRPTSSLYNEQFF
d_call: NA
v_call: TRBV5-4
clone_size: NA
j_call: TRBJ2-1

cdr3_nt: TGTGCCAGCAGCCCCGAAAGAGGGCGGGAGGGCCGAGAGACCCAGTACTTC
cdr3_aa: CASSPERGREGRETQYF
d_call: TRBD2
v_call: TRBV3-1
clone_size: NA
j_call: TRBJ2-5

cdr3_nt: TGTGCCAGCATGTCCGGGGGCTCCTACGAGCAGTACTTC
cdr3_aa: CASMSGGSYEQYF
d_call: NA
v_call: TRBV28
clone_size: NA
j_call: TRBJ2-7

cdr3_nt: TGCAGCGTTGATGGGGAAATCGAGGATACGCAGTATTTT
cdr3_aa: CSVDGEIEDTQYF
d_call: NA
v_call: TRBV29-1
clone_size: once
j_call: TRBJ2-3

cdr3_nt: TGTGCCATCGGGCAGGATAACACCGGGGAGCTGTTTTTT
cdr3_aa: CAIGQDNTGELFF
d_call: NA
v_call: TRBV10-3
clone_size: NA
j_call: TRBJ2-2

cdr3_nt: TGTGCCAGCCGAGGGGGGATAGCGGATCTCACAGATACGCAGTATTTT
cdr3_aa: CASRGGIADLTDTQYF
d_call: NA
v_call: TRBV2
clone_size: NA
j_call: TRBJ2-3

cdr3_nt: TGTGCCAGTAAAGACCTACAACTAGCCAAAAACATTCAGTACTTC
cdr3_aa: CASKDLQLAKNIQYF
d_call: NA
v_call: TRBV19
clone_size: once
j_call: TRBJ2-4

cdr3_nt: TGTGCCACCAGTGCCGGGTACGAGCAGTACTTC
cdr3_aa: CATSAGYEQYF
d_call: NA
v_call: TRBV24-1
clone_size: once
j_call: TRBJ2-7

cdr3_nt: TGCGCCAGCAGGAGGGGTGATAGCGGGAGATTGAATGAGCAGTTCTTC
cdr3_aa: CASRRGDSGRLNEQFF
d_call: TRBD2
v_call: TRBV5-1
clone_size: few
j_call: TRBJ2-1